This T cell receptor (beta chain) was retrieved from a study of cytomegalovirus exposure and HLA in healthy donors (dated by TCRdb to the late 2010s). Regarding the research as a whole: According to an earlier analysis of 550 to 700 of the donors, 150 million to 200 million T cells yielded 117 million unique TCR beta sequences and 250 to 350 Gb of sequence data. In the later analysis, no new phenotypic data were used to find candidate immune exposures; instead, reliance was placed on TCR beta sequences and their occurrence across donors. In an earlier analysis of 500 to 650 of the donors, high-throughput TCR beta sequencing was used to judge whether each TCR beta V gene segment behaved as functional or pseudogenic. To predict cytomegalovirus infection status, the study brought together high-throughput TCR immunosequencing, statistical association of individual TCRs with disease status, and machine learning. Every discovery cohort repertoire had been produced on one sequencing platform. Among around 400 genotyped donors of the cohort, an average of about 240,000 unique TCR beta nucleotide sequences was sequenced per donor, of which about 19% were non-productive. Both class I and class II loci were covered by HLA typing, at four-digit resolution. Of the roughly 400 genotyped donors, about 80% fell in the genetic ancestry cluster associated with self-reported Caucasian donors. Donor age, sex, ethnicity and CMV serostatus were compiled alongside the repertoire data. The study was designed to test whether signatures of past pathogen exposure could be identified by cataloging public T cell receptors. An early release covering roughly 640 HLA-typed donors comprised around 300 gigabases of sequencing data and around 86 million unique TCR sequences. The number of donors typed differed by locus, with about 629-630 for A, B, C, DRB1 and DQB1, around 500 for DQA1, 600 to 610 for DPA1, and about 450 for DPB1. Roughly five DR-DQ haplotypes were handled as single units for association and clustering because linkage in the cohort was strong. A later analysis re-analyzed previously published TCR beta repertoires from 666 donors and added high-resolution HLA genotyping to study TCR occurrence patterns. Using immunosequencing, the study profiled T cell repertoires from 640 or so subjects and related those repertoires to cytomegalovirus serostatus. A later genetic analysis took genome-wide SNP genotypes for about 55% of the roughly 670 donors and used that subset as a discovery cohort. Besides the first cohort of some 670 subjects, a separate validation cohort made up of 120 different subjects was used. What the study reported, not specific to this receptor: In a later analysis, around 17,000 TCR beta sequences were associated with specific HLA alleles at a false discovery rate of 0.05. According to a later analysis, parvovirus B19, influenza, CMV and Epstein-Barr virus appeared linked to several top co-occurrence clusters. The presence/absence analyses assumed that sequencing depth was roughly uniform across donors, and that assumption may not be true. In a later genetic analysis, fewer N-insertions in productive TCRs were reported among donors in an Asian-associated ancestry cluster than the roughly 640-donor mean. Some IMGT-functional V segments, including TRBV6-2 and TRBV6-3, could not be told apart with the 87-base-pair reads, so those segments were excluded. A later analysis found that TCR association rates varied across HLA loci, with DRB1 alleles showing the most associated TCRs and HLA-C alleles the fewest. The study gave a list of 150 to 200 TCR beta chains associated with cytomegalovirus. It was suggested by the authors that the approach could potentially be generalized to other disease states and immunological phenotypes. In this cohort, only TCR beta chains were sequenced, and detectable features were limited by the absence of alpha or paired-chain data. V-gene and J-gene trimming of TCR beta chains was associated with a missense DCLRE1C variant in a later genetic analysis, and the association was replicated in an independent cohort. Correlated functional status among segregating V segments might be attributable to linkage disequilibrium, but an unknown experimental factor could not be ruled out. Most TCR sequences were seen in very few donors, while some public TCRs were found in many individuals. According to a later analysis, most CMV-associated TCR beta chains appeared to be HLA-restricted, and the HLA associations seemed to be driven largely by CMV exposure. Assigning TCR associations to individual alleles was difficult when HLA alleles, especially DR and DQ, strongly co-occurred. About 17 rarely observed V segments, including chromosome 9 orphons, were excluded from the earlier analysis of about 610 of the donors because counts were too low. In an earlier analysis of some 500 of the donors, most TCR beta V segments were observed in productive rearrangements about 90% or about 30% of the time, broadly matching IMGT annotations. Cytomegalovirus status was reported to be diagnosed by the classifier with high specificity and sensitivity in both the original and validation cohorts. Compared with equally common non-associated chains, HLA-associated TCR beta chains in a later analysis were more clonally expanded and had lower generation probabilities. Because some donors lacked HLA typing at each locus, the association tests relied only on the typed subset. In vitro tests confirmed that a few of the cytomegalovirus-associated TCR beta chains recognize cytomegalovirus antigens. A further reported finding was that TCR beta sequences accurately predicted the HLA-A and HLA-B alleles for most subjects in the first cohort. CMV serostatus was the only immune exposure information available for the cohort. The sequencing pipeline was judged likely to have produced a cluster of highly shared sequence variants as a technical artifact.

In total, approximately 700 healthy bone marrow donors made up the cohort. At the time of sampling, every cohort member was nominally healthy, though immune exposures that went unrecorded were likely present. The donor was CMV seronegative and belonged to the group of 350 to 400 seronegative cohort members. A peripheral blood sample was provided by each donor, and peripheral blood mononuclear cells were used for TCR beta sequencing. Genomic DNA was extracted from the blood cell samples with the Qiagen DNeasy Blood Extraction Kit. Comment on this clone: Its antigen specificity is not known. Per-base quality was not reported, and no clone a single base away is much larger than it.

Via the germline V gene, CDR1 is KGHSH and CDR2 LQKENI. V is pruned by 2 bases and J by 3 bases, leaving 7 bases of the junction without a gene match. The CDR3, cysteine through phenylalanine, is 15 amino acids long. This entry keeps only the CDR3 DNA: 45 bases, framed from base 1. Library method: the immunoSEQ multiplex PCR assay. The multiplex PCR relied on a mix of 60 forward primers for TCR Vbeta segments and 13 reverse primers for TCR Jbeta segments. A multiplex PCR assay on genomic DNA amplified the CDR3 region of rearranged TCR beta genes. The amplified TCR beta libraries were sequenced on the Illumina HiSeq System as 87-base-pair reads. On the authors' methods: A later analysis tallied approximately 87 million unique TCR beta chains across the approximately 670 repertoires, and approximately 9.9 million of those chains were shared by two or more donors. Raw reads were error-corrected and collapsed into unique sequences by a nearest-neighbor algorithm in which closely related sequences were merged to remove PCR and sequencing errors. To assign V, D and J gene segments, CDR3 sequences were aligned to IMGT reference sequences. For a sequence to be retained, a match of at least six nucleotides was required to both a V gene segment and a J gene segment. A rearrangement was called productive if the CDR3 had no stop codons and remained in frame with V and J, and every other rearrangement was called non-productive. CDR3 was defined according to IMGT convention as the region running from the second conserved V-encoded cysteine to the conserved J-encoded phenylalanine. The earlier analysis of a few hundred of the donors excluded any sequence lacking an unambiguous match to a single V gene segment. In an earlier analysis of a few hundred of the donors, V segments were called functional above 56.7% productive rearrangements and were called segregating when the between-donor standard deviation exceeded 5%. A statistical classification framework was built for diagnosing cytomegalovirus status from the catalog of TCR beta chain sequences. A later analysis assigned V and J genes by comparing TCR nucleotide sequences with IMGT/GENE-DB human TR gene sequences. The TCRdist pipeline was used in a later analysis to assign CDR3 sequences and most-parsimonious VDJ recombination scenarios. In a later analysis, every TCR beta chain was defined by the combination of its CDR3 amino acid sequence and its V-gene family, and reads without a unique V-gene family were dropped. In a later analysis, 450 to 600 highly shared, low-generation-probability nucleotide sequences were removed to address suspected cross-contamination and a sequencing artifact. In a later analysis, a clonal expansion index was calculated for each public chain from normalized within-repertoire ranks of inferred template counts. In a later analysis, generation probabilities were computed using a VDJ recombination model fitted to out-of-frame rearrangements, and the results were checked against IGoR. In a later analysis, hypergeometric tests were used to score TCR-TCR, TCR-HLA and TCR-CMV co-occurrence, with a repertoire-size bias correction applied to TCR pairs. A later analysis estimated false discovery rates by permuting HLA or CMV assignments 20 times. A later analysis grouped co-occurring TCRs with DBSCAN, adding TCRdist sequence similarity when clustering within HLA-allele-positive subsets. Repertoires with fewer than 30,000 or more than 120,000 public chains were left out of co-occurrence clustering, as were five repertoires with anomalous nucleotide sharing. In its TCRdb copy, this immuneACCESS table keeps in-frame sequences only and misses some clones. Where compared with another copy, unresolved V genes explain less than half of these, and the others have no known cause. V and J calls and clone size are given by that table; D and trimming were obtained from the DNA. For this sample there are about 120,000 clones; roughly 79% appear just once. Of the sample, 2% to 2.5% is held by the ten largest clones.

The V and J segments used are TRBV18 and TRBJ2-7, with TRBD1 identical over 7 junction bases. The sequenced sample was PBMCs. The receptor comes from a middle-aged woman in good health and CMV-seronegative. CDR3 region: CASSPGQGVDYEQYF. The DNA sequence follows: TGTGCCAGCTCACCAGGGCAGGGGGTGGACTACGAGCAGTACTTC.